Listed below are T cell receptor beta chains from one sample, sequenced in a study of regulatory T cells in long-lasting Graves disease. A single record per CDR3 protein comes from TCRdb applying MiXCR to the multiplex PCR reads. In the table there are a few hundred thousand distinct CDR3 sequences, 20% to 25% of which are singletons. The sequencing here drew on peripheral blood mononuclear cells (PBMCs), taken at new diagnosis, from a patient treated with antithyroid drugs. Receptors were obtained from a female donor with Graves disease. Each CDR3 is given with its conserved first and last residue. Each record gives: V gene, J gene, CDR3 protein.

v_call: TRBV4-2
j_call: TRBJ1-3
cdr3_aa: CASSPQGYGNTIYF

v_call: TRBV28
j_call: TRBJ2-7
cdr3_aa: CASSPLSNSYEQYF

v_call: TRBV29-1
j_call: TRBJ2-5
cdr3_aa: CSVVVSQETQYF

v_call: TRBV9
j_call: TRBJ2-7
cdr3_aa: CASSVGGAGRDEQYF

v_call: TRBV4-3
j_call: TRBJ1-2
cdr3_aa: CASSQDPDRGGYTF

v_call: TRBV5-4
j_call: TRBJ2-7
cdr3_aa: CASSLWGLNYEQYF

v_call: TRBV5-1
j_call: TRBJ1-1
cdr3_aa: CASSLGTGTEAFF

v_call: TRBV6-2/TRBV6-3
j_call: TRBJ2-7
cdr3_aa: CASSATSGSSEQYF

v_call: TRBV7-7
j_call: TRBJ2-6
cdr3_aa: CASSPTSIPRAVSSGANVLTF

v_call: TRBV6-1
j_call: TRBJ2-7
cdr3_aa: CAAATSGSAYEQYF

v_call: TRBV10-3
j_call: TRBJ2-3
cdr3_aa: CAISDPVGTDTQYF

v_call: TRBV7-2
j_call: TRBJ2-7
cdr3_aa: CASSSLGGSAYEQYF

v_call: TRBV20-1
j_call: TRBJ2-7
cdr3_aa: CSARRRGLSNEQYF

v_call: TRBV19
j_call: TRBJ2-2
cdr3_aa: CASSAPYLPGELFF

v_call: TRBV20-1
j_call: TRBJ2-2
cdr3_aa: CSARDQNTGELFF

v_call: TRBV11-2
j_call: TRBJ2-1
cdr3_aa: CASSRLAGGVNEQFF

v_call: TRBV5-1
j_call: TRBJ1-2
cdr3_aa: CASSLGANNYGYTF

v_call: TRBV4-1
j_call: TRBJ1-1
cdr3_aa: CASSRAFIDSGLAFF

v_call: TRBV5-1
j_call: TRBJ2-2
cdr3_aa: CASSFRAYSNTGELFF